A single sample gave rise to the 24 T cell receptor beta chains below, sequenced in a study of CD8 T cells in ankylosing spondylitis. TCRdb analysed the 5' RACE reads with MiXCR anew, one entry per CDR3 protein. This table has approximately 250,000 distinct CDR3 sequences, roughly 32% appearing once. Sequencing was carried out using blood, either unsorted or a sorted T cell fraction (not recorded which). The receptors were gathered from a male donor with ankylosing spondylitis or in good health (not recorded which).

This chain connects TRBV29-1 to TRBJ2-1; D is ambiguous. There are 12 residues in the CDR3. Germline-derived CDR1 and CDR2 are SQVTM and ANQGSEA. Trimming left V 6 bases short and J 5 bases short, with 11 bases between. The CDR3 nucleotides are TGCAGCGTGATTGGGCCGGACAATGAGCAGTTCTTC. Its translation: CSVIGPDNEQFF.

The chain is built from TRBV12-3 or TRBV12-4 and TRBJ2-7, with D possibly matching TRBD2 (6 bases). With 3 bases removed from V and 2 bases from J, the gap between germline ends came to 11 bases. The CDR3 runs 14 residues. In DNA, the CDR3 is TGTGCCAGCAGTTTCGGGACTTCCACCTACGAGCAGTACTTC. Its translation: CASSFGTSTYEQYF.

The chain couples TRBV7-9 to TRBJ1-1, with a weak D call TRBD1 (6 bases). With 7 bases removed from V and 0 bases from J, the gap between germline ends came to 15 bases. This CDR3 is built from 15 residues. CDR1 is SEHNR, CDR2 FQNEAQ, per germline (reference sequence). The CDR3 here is CASTLGRGMNTEAFF. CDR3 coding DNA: TGTGCCAGCACCCTAGGGAGGGGGATGAACACTGAAGCTTTCTTT.

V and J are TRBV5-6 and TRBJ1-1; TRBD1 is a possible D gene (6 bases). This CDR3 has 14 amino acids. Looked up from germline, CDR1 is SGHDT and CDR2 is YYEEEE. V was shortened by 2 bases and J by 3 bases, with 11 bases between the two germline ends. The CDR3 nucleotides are TGTGCCAGCAGCTTTAGCGGGGGCGACACTGAAGCTTTCTTT. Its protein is CASSFSGGDTEAFF. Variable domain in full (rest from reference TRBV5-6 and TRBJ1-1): DAGVTQSPTHLIKTRGQQVTLRCSPKSGHDTVSWYQQALGQGPQFIFQYYEEEERQRGNFPDRFSGHQFPNYSSELNVNALLLGDSALYLCASSFSGGDTEAFFGQGTRLTVV.

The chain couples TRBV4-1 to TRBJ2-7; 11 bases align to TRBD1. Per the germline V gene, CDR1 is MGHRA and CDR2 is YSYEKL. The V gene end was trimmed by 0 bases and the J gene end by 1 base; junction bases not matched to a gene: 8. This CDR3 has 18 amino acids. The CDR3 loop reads CASSQDGRGQGESYEQYF. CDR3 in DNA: TGCGCCAGCAGCCAAGATGGTAGGGGACAGGGGGAATCCTACGAGCAGTACTTC.

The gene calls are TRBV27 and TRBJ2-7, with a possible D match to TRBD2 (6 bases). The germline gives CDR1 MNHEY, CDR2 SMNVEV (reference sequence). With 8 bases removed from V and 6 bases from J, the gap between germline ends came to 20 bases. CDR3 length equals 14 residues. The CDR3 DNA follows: TGTGCCAGCTCCTACGGTGCGGTGGGGGGCGAGCAGTACTTC. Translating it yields CASSYGAVGGEQYF.

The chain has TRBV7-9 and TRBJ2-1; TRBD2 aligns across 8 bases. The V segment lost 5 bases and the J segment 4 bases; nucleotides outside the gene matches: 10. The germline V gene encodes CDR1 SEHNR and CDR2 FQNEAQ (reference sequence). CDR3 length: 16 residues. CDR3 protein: CASSPFYAGGYNEQFF. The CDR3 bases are TGTGCCAGCAGCCCATTCTATGCGGGGGGATACAATGAGCAGTTCTTC. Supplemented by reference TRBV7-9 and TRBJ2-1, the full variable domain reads DTGVSQNPRHKITKRGQNVTFRCDPISEHNRLYWYRQTLGQGPEFLTYFQNEAQLEKSRLLSDRFSAERPKGSFSTLEIQRTEQGDSAMYLCASSPFYAGGYNEQFFGPGTRLTVL.

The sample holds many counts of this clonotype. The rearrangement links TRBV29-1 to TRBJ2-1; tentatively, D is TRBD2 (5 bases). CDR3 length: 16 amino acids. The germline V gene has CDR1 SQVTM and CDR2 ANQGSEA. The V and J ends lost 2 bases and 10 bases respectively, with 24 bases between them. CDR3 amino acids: CSVESGKGITMGEQFF. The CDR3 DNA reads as TGCAGCGTTGAATCGGGGAAGGGCATCACTATGGGGGAGCAGTTCTTC.

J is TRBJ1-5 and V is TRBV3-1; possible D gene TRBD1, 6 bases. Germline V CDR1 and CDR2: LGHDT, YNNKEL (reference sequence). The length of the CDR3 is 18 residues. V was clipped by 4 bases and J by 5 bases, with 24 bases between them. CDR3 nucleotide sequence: TGTGCCAGCAGCCCTCAGGGGCCAAGTCGTTTTCGTGATCAGCCCCAGCATTTT. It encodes CASSPQGPSRFRDQPQHF. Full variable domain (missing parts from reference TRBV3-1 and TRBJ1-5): DTAVSQTPKYLVTQMGNDKSIKCEQNLGHDTMYWYKQDSKKFLKIMFSYNNKELIINETVPNRFSPKSPDKAHLNLHINSLELGDSAVYFCASSPQGPSRFRDQPQHFGDGTRLSIL.

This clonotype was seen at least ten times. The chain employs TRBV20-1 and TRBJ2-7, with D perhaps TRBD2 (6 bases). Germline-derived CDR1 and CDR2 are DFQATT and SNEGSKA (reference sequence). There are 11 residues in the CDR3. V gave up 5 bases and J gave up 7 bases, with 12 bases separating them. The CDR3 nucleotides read TGCAGTGCTGGAGTGGGGAGGGAGCAGTACTTC. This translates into CSAGVGREQYF.

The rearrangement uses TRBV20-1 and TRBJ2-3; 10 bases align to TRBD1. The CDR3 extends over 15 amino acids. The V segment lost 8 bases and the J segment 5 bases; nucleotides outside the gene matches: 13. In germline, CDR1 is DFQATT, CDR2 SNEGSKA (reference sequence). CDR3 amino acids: CSPLDRTGGGDTQYF. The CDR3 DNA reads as TGCAGTCCCCTCGACCGGACAGGGGGAGGAGATACGCAGTATTTT.

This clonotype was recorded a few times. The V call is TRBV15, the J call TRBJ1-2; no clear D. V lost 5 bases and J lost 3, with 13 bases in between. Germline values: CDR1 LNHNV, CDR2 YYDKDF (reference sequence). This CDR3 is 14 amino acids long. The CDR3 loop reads CATSFRTDYYGYTF. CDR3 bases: TGTGCCACCAGCTTCCGGACGGACTACTATGGCTACACCTTC. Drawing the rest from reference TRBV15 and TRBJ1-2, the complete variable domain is DAMVIQNPRYQVTQFGKPVTLSCSQTLNHNVMYWYQQKSSQAPKLLFHYYDKDFNNEADTPDNFQSRRPNTSFCFLDIRSPGLGDTAMYLCATSFRTDYYGYTFGSGTRLTVV.

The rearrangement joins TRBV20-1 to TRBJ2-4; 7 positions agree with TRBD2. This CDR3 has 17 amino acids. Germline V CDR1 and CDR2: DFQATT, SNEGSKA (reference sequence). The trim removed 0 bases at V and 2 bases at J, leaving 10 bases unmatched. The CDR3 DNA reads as TGCAGTGCTAGAGATCGGGTAGGGAGGGAGACCAAAAACATTCAGTACTTC. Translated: CSARDRVGRETKNIQYF.

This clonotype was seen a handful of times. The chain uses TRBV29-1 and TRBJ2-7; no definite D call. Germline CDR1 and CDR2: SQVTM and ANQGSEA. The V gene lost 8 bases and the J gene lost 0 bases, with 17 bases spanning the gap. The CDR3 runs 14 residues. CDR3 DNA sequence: TGCAGCTTCGGAACCTGGACGAGCTCCTACGAGCAGTACTTC. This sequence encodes CSFGTWTSSYEQYF.

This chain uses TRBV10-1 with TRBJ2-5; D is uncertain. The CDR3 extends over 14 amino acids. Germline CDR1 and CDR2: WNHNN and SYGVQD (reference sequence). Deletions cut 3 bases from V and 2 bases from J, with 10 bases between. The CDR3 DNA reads TGCGCCAGCAGTGAAGGGCAGCTTCAAGAGACCCAGTACTTC. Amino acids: CASSEGQLQETQYF.

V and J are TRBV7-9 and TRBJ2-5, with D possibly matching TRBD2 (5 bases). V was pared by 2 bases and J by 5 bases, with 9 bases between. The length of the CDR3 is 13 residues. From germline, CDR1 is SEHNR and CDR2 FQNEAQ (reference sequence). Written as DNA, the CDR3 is TGTGCCAGCAGCTTATTGCCGGGGGAGACCCAGTACTTC. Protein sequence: CASSLLPGETQYF. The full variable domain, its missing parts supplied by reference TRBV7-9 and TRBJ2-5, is DTGVSQNPRHKITKRGQNVTFRCDPISEHNRLYWYRQTLGQGPEFLTYFQNEAQLEKSRLLSDRFSAERPKGSFSTLEIQRTEQGDSAMYLCASSLLPGETQYFGPGTRLLVL.

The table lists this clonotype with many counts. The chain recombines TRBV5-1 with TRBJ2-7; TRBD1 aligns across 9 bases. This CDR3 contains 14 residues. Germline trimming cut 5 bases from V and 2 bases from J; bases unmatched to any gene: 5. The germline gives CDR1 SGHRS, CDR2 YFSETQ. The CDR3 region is CASRSGTGTYEQYF. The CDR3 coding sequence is TGCGCCAGCAGGTCCGGGACAGGGACCTACGAGCAGTACTTC. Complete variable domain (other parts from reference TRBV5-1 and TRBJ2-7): KAGVTQTPRYLIKTRGQQVTLSCSPISGHRSVSWYQQTPGQGLQFLFEYFSETQRNKGNFPGRFSGRQFSNSRSEMNVSTLELGDSALYLCASRSGTGTYEQYFGPGTRLTVT.

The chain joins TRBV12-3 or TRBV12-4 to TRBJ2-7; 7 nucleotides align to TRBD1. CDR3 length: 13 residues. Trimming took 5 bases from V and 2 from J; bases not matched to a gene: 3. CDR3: CASSEGAAYEQYF. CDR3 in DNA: TGTGCCAGCAGTGAGGGGGCCGCCTACGAGCAGTACTTC.

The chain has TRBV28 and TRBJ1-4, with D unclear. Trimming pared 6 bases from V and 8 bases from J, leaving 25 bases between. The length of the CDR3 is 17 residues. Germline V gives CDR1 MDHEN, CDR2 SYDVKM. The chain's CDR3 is CASRQLGVGDSREKLFF. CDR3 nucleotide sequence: TGTGCCAGCAGACAACTTGGGGTTGGGGATAGCAGAGAAAAACTGTTTTTT.

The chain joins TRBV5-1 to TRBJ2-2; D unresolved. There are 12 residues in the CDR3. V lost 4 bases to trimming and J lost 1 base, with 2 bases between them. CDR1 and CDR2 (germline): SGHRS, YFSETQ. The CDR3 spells CASSQNTGELFF. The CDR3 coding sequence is TGCGCCAGCAGCCAGAACACCGGGGAGCTGTTTTTT.

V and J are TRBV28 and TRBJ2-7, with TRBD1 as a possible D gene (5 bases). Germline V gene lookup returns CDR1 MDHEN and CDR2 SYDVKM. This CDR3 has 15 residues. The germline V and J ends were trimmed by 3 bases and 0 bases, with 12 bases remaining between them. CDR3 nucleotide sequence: TGTGCCAGCAGTTTGTTGGGGCGGAGCTCCTACGAGCAGTACTTC. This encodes CASSLLGRSSYEQYF.

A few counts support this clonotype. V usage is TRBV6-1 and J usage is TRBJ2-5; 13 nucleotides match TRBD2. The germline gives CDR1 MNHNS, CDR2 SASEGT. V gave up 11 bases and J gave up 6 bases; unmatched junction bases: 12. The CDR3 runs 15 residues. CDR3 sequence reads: CADGRGLAGLKTQYF. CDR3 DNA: TGTGCCGACGGGAGGGGACTAGCGGGGCTAAAGACCCAGTACTTC.

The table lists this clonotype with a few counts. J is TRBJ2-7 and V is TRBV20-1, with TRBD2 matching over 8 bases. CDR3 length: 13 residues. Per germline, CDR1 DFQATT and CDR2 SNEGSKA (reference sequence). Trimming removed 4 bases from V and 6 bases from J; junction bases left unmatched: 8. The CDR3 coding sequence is TGCAGTGCTATTCAGCGGGGGAAACGCGAGCAGTACTTC. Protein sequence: CSAIQRGKREQYF.

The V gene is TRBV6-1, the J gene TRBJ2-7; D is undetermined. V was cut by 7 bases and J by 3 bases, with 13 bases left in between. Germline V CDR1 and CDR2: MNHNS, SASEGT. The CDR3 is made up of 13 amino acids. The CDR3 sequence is CASTPDGYYEQYF. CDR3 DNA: TGTGCCAGCACCCCGGACGGATACTACGAGCAGTACTTC.